A single sample gave rise to the 28 T cell receptor beta chains below, sequenced in a study of T cell clonotyping in hematopoietic cell transplantation. Stated time point: recipient sample about 28 days before transplant, after cytoreduction. This table comes from immunoSEQ multiplex PCR, and its TCRdb copy is limited to in-frame clones, with some not included. The data contain around 26,000 clones, 82% of them seen just once; the ten biggest clones take up about 1.7%. Specimen: peripheral blood mononuclear cells, collected before stem cell transplant. These receptors came from a man between 40 and 49 years old with acute myeloid leukemia. Some clones in this sample may be carry-over from other donors' samples.

The chain recombines TRBV19 with TRBJ2-3; tentatively, D is TRBD1 (6 bases). CDR1 and CDR2 from the germline V gene are LNHDA and SQIVND (reference sequence). V dropped 9 bases and J dropped 7 bases, with 14 bases sitting between them. The CDR3 length is 12 residues. CDR3 protein: CARTTQGNTQYF. For the CDR3, the DNA is TGTGCCAGGACAACACAGGGAAATACGCAGTATTTT.

The V gene is TRBV6-5, the J gene TRBJ1-1; 8 bases agree with TRBD1. CDR3 length equals 14 residues. V gave up 6 bases and J gave up 0 bases; unmatched junction bases: 3. The germline V gene has CDR1 MNHEY and CDR2 SVGAGI. CDR3 nucleotides: TGTGCCAGCAGGAGGGACAGGATGAACACTGAAGCTTTCTTT. It is translated as CASRRDRMNTEAFF.

This sequence joins TRBV6-5 and TRBJ2-3; TRBD2 matches 10 bases. This CDR3 is built from 15 residues. Germline values: CDR1 MNHEY, CDR2 SVGAGI. Losses at the gene ends were 5 bases for V and 4 bases for J; bases not matched to a gene: 6. The CDR3 protein is CASSRGLAGADTQYF. CDR3 nucleotide sequence: TGTGCCAGCAGTCGCGGGCTAGCGGGAGCAGATACGCAGTATTTT.

The chain uses TRBV11-3 and TRBJ2-1; D is unresolved. The CDR3 is 14 residues long. The V gene lost 3 bases and the J gene lost 0 bases, with 6 bases spanning the gap. Germline V CDR1 and CDR2: SGHNT, YENEEA. DNA of the CDR3: TGTGCCAGCAGCTTTACGGGCTCCTACAATGAGCAGTTCTTC. Encoded protein: CASSFTGSYNEQFF.

The rearrangement uses TRBV7-3 and TRBJ2-2; D uncertain. This CDR3 contains 13 residues. Germline V gives CDR1 SGHTA, CDR2 FQGTGA. Trimming took 2 bases from V and 10 from J, leaving 11 bases between them. In DNA, the CDR3 is TGTGCCAGCAGCTTATGGCAGGCGGAGGAGCTGTTTTTT. Translated: CASSLWQAEELFF.

The chain carries TRBV11-2 and TRBJ2-3; D call uncertain. V was clipped by 1 base and J by 6 bases, with 11 bases between them. Germline CDR1 is SGHAT and CDR2 is FQNNGV. The CDR3 is made up of 14 amino acids. The CDR3 reads CASSLVSGGDTQYF. CDR3 sequence (DNA): TGTGCCAGCAGCTTAGTATCAGGTGGTGATACGCAGTATTTT. Supplemented by reference TRBV11-2 and TRBJ2-3, the full variable domain reads EAGVAQSPRYKIIEKRQSVAFWCNPISGHATLYWYQQILGQGPKLLIQFQNNGVVDDSQLPKDRFSAERLKGVDSTLKIQPAKLEDSAVYLCASSLVSGGDTQYFGPGTRLTVL.

V and J are TRBV28 and TRBJ2-5; D unresolved. Trimming removed 2 bases at V and 2 bases at J, with 9 bases between. In germline, CDR1 is MDHEN, CDR2 SYDVKM. This CDR3 region has 14 residues. The CDR3 DNA sequence: TGTGCCAGCAGTTTACTAGGGCTACAAGAGACCCAGTACTTC. It encodes CASSLLGLQETQYF. Looking up the rest from reference TRBV28 and TRBJ2-5 gives the full variable domain: DVKVTQSSRYLVKRTGEKVFLECVQDMDHENMFWYRQDPGLGLRLIYFSYDVKMKEKGDIPEGYSVSREKKERFSLILESASTNQTSMYLCASSLLGLQETQYFGPGTRLLVL.

The rearrangement links TRBV6-5 to TRBJ1-2; D perhaps matches TRBD1 (5 bases). In germline, CDR1 is MNHEY, CDR2 SVGAGI. V was clipped by 4 bases and J by 6 bases, with 12 bases between them. The CDR3 runs to 13 residues. The CDR3 is CASSSGWVNGYTF. The CDR3 DNA reads as TGTGCCAGCAGTTCAGGGTGGGTGAATGGCTACACCTTC.

The rearrangement joins TRBV30 to TRBJ2-7, with 8 nucleotides matching TRBD2. This CDR3 spans 11 amino acids. CDR1 and CDR2 (germline): GTSNPN, SVGIG (reference sequence). CDR3 DNA sequence: TGTGCTTGGGGGTCGGGAGGGCAGCAGTACTTC. It yields the protein CAWGSGGQQYF.

This chain uses TRBV6-4 with TRBJ1-6; D is uncertain. Germline V gene sequence: CDR1 MRHNA, CDR2 SNTAGT. The ends were cut back, 5 bases at V and 8 bases at J, with 10 bases in the middle. The CDR3 is 13 amino acids. This chain's CDR3 is CASSPSTDSPLHF. For the CDR3, the DNA is TGTGCCAGCAGTCCCTCCACCGATTCACCCCTCCACTTT.

This chain links TRBV6-1 with TRBJ1-1, with TRBD1 matching 8 bases. CDR1 and CDR2 (germline): MNHNS, SASEGT. The CDR3 is 14 residues long. After removal of 6 bases from V and 1 base from J, the junction contained 4 bases not matched to a gene. CDR3 loop: CASRGQGRNTEAFF. DNA for the CDR3: TGTGCCAGCAGAGGACAGGGTAGGAACACTGAAGCTTTCTTT.

CDR3 nucleotides: TGTGCCAGCAGACGTAGCGGGGGGAACCAAGAGACCCAGTACTTC. Its protein is CASRRSGGNQETQYF. V usage is TRBV5-8 and J usage is TRBJ2-5; the match to TRBD2 covers 10 bases. V lost 5 bases, J lost 0 bases, and 4 bases stayed unmatched. CDR3 length: 15 residues. In germline, CDR1 is SGHTS, CDR2 YDEGEE.

The V call is TRBV7-9, the J call TRBJ1-1, with D perhaps matching TRBD1 (5 bases). The V end lost 5 bases, the J end lost 4 bases, and 17 bases lay between the germline ends. The CDR3 is made up of 15 amino acids. The germline gives CDR1 SEHNR, CDR2 FQNEAQ (reference sequence). The CDR3 here is CASSPIRPGGTEAFF. In DNA form, the CDR3 reads TGTGCCAGCAGCCCGATACGACCCGGGGGCACTGAAGCTTTCTTT.

On this clone: One junction end disagrees with the germline gene, perhaps due to a read error. J is TRBJ2-3 and V is TRBV28, with D tentatively TRBD1 (5 bases). The CDR3 is made up of 12 amino acids. The germline CDR1 and CDR2 sequences are MDHEN and SYDVKM. The DNA for the CDR3 is TGTGCCAGCAGCGAGGCCAGGGAAGGGGCGCATTTT. Protein: CASSEAREGAHF.

The J gene is TRBJ1-1, the V gene TRBV5-1; no clear D gene. Trimming took 4 bases from V and 6 from J, leaving 19 bases between them. The CDR3 has 15 residues. Germline V gene data show CDR1 as SGHRS and CDR2 as YFSETQ. The CDR3 DNA reads TGCGCCAGCAGCCCCTCCCTCCTCGGGGTGGCTGAAGCTTTCTTT. Translating it yields CASSPSLLGVAEAFF.

The chain employs TRBV7-2 and TRBJ1-1; D remains unclear. CDR3 length equals 14 residues. Between the trimmed V and J ends, which lost 5 bases and 2 bases, there was a span of 12 bases. CDR1 SGHTA and CDR2 FQGNSA come from the germline V gene. The CDR3 DNA sequence: TGTGCCAGCAGCGCGGAGCGAGCTAACACTGAAGCTTTCTTT. Amino acids: CASSAERANTEAFF.

The chain recombines TRBV27 with TRBJ1-2; 7 positions agree with TRBD1. J gave up 8 bases and V 5 bases, and 5 bases lay outside the gene matches. This CDR3 region has 12 residues. Germline V CDR1 and CDR2: MNHEY, SMNVEV (reference sequence). DNA for the CDR3: TGTGCCAGCAGTGAGACAGGGCGCGGCTACACCTTC. This translates into CASSETGRGYTF.

V is TRBV19 and J is TRBJ2-7; 8 bases align to TRBD1. CDR3 length: 14 amino acids. Unmatched junction bases numbered 6, after V lost 5 bases and J lost 3 bases. Germline-derived CDR1 and CDR2 are LNHDA and SQIVND (reference sequence). The CDR3 coding sequence is TGTGCCAGTAGTGACAGGGGCCGGGGCTACGAGCAGTACTTC. Translation: CASSDRGRGYEQYF.

The chain employs TRBV7-2 and TRBJ2-1; 8 bases map to TRBD1. Germline CDR1 SGHTA, CDR2 FQGNSA. The CDR3 has 13 residues. Trimming removed 4 bases from V and 9 bases from J; junction bases left unmatched: 5. The CDR3 here is CASSSRQGLEQFF. The CDR3 nucleotides are TGTGCCAGCAGCTCAAGACAGGGGCTTGAGCAGTTCTTC.

The chain carries TRBV5-1 and TRBJ2-7; possible D gene TRBD1, 6 bases. The CDR3 totals 11 residues. Trimming took off 0 bases at V and 11 bases at J, with 9 bases between the two ends. Germline lookup yields CDR1 SGHRS and CDR2 YFSETQ. The CDR3 DNA sequence: TGCGCCAGCAGCTTGGAGGGGGAGAAGTACTTC. The encoded protein is CASSLEGEKYF.

V gene TRBV6-4 combines with J gene TRBJ1-5; tentative D call: TRBD1 (5 bases). CDR1 and CDR2 (germline): MRHNA, SNTAGT. Trimming shortened V by 6 bases and J by 7 bases, and 13 bases separated the two germline ends. This CDR3 comprises 13 residues. CDR3 in amino acids: CASSQGLSQPQHF. The CDR3 DNA sequence: TGTGCCAGCAGCCAGGGTTTATCCCAGCCCCAGCATTTT.

In DNA form, the CDR3 reads TGTGCCAGCAGCTTAGTCGGGCAGCCTTATGGCTACACCTTC. This sequence encodes CASSLVGQPYGYTF. The chain has TRBV7-9 and TRBJ1-2; no firm D call. V was shortened by 1 base and J by 5 bases, with 11 bases between the two germline ends. CDR1 and CDR2 (germline): SEHNR, FQNEAQ (reference sequence). This CDR3 region has 14 residues.

This clone was counted between two and nine times. The chain employs TRBV14 and TRBJ1-3; D is unresolved. The CDR3 runs 15 residues. The V end lost 1 base, the J end lost 4 bases, and 11 bases lay between the germline ends. Germline V gene sequence: CDR1 SGHDN, CDR2 FVKESK. This CDR3 is CASSQVPAPGNTIYF. As DNA, the CDR3 is TGTGCCAGCAGCCAAGTCCCGGCGCCCGGAAACACCATATATTTT.

CDR3 in DNA: TGCGCCAGCAGCCAAGAAAGGAGGGATGAGCAGTTCTTC. Its translation: CASSQERRDEQFF. This rearrangement joins TRBV4-3 to TRBJ2-1; D perhaps matches TRBD2 (6 bases). V lost 0 bases, J lost 8 bases, and 8 bases lay in between. The CDR3 consists of 13 residues. The germline CDR1 and CDR2 sequences are LGHNA and YSLEER.

There are a few counts of this clone. The gene calls are TRBV5-1 and TRBJ2-2, with D tentatively TRBD1 or TRBD2 (8 bases each). There are 20 residues in the CDR3. CDR1 is SGHRS and CDR2 is YFSETQ in the germline V gene. V gave up 2 bases and J gave up 5 bases, with 28 bases separating them. The CDR3 DNA sequence: TGCGCCAGCAGCTTCATTCCGTATGGTAGCGGGACAGGAGGGACCGGGGAGCTGTTTTTT. Translating it yields CASSFIPYGSGTGGTGELFF.

V is TRBV5-5 and J is TRBJ1-4; D is undetermined. The CDR3 totals 14 residues. V lost 7 bases to trimming and J lost 8 bases, with 18 bases between them. Germline values: CDR1 SGHKS, CDR2 YYEKEE (reference sequence). CDR3 in amino acids: CASALGGGEEKLFF. CDR3 DNA: TGTGCCAGCGCCCTGGGCGGCGGAGAAGAAAAACTGTTTTTT. The full variable domain, rest sourced from reference TRBV5-5 and TRBJ1-4, is DAGVTQSPTHLIKTRGQQVTLRCSPISGHKSVSWYQQVLGQGPQFIFQYYEKEERGRGNFPDRFSARQFPNYSSELNVNALLLGDSALYLCASALGGGEEKLFFGSGTQLSVL.

This clone has a handful of counts. V gene TRBV7-9 combines with J gene TRBJ1-1; D possibly corresponds to TRBD1 (5 bases). This CDR3 is 14 amino acids long. Germline V CDR1 and CDR2: SEHNR, FQNEAQ (reference sequence). V lost 5 bases and J lost 1, with 11 bases in between. CDR3 residues: CASSEEGRNTEAFF. In DNA, the CDR3 is TGTGCCAGCAGCGAAGAGGGGCGGAACACTGAAGCTTTCTTT. Full variable domain (remainder filled in from reference TRBV7-9 and TRBJ1-1): DTGVSQNPRHKITKRGQNVTFRCDPISEHNRLYWYRQTLGQGPEFLTYFQNEAQLEKSRLLSDRFSAERPKGSFSTLEIQRTEQGDSAMYLCASSEEGRNTEAFFGQGTRLTVV.

The rearrangement links TRBV2 to TRBJ2-2, with D possibly matching TRBD2 (7 bases). CDR3 length: 16 residues. Per germline, CDR1 SNHLY and CDR2 FYNNEI. Trimming removed 4 bases from V and 7 bases from J, with 19 bases in between. DNA for the CDR3: TGTGCCAGCAGTGTTCGGGGGGCGCTGACTCTCGGGGAGCTGTTTTTT. It specifies CASSVRGALTLGELFF. Looking up the rest from reference TRBV2 and TRBJ2-2 gives the full variable domain: EPEVTQTPSHQVTQMGQEVILRCVPISNHLYFYWYRQILGQKVEFLVSFYNNEISEKSEIFDDQFSVERPDGSNFTLKIRSTKLEDSAMYFCASSVRGALTLGELFFGEGSRLTVL.